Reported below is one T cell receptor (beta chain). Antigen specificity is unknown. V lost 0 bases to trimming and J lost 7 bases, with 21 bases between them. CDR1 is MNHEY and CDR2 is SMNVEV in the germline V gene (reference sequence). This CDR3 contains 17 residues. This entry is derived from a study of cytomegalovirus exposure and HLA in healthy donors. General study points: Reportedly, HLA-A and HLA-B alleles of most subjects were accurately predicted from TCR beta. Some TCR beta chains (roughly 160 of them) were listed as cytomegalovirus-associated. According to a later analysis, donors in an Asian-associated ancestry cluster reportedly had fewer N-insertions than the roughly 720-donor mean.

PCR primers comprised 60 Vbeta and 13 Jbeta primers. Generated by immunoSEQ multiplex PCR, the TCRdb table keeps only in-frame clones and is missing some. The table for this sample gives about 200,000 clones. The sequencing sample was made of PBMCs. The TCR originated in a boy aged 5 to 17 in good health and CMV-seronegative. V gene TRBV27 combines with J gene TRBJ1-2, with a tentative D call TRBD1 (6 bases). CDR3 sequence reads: CASSLSIRGTRGRGYTF. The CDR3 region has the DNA TGTGCCAGCAGTTTATCGATAAGGGGGACGAGGGGCCGTGGCTACACCTTC.